This T cell receptor beta chain emerged from a study of post-analysis software for immune sequencing data. Study-wide background: There were relapsing-remitting, secondary progressive and progressive-relapsing multiple sclerosis among the disease courses included.

Study-level points and caveats: By F measure, strong co-clustering occurred among samples prepared in the same batch. People with multiple sclerosis had a significantly lower normalized Chao1 diversity than controls did. Controls showed lower frequencies than patients for five TRBV segments, and TRBV5-6, TRBV5-1 and TRBV20-1 were among these.

Trimming took 1 base from V and 9 from J, leaving 11 bases between them. This CDR3 has 13 residues. Germline V gene data show CDR1 as SGHRS and CDR2 as YFSETQ. Researchers reported that TCR beta cDNA libraries carried unique molecular identifiers. Each CDR3 protein is one row after TCRdb ran MiXCR on the PCR reads. Among about 680,000 distinct CDR3 sequences listed, approximately 60% were seen once. A word on this clonotype: No antigen is known for it.

The sequenced sample consisted of blood. The chain links TRBV5-1 to TRBJ2-1; maybe TRBD2 (6 bases). The sequence was obtained from a girl between 2 and 10 years old with multiple sclerosis. The CDR3 DNA reads TGCGCCAGCAGCTTGTATAGCGGTAGTGAGCAGTTCTTC. Residues: CASSLYSGSEQFF. Together with reference TRBV5-1 and TRBJ2-1, the CDR3 gives the full variable domain: KAGVTQTPRYLIKTRGQQVTLSCSPISGHRSVSWYQQTPGQGLQFLFEYFSETQRNKGNFPGRFSGRQFSNSRSEMNVSTLELGDSALYLCASSLYSGSEQFFGPGTRLTVL.